The 28 T cell receptor beta chains below all came from one sample that was sequenced in a study of identical twins. TCRdb re-analysed the 5' RACE reads in MiXCR, keeping a single row per CDR3 protein. The sample carries around 650,000 distinct CDR3 sequences, about 7% recorded once. This sample also belongs to another study, concerning yellow fever vaccine responses in identical twins.

The sequenced sample consisted of PBMCs. All receptors derive from a woman aged 18-30 years in good health.

There are a few counts of this clonotype. This sequence joins TRBV10-3 and TRBJ2-1; D may correspond to TRBD1 or TRBD2 (6 bases each). This CDR3 contains 15 residues. Germline lookup yields CDR1 ENHRY and CDR2 SYGVKD. V dropped 2 bases and J dropped 5 bases, with 13 bases sitting between them. The CDR3 protein is CAISEAEGGNNEQFF. Here the CDR3 DNA reads TGTGCCATCAGTGAGGCGGAGGGGGGTAACAATGAGCAGTTCTTC.

This clonotype was counted a few times. J is TRBJ2-4 and V is TRBV12-3 or TRBV12-4; perhaps D is TRBD1 or TRBD2 (5 bases each). V was trimmed by 5 bases and J by 8 bases, leaving 16 bases between them. The CDR3 has 14 amino acids. Here the CDR3 reads CASSPQARGDIQYF. CDR3 DNA sequence: TGTGCCAGCAGTCCTCAGGCCCGAGGGGACATTCAGTACTTC.

Only a few counts were recorded for this clonotype. V and J are TRBV10-1 and TRBJ2-5, with D possibly matching TRBD2 (5 bases). CDR3 size: 15 residues. In germline, CDR1 is WNHNN, CDR2 SYGVQD (reference sequence). Trimming removed 3 bases from V and 2 bases from J, with 13 bases in between. CDR3 sequence reads: CASSDPRTGQETQYF. CDR3 DNA sequence: TGCGCCAGCAGTGACCCGAGGACGGGACAAGAGACCCAGTACTTC.

This clonotype showed up many times. The chain employs TRBV15 and TRBJ1-4; TRBD1 matches at 8 bases. The germline CDR1 and CDR2 sequences are LNHNV and YYDKDF (reference sequence). Trimming cost V 1 base and J 7 bases; bases outside gene matches: 5. The CDR3 loop spans 15 amino acids. CDR3: CATSRGQGAGEKLFF. The CDR3 nucleotides read TGTGCCACCAGCAGAGGTCAGGGGGCCGGTGAAAAACTGTTTTTT.

This clonotype was counted many times. Written as DNA, the CDR3 is TGCAGTGCTAGAGATCTTCATCCCCAGGGCCCCACAGATACGCAGTATTTT. Its translation is CSARDLHPQGPTDTQYF. J is TRBJ2-3 and V is TRBV20-1, with D perhaps TRBD1 (5 bases). Germline V gene sequence: CDR1 DFQATT, CDR2 SNEGSKA (reference sequence). This CDR3 has 17 amino acids. Trimming pared 0 bases from V and 2 bases from J, leaving 18 bases between.

The CDR3 loop reads CASSVGQATYNEQFF. The CDR3 DNA follows: TGTGCCAGCAGTGTGGGACAGGCTACATACAATGAGCAGTTCTTC. The chain combines TRBV2 with TRBJ2-1; 8 nucleotides match TRBD1. The CDR3 covers 15 residues. Germline V gives CDR1 SNHLY, CDR2 FYNNEI. Trimming took 4 bases from V and 4 from J; bases not matched to a gene: 6.

This chain links TRBV25-1 with TRBJ2-5; D gene ambiguous. Trimming took off 8 bases at V and 1 base at J, with 11 bases between the two ends. Germline lookup yields CDR1 MGHDK and CDR2 SYGVNS. This CDR3 contains 13 residues. DNA for the CDR3: TGTGCCAGCCGAGGCGGTATCCAAGAGACCCAGTACTTC. It yields the protein CASRGGIQETQYF.

The rearrangement joins TRBV2 to TRBJ2-5; 7 positions match TRBD2. With V trimmed by 5 bases and J by 4 bases, 10 bases remained unmatched. CDR3 length: 15 residues. The V gene's germline CDR1 is SNHLY and CDR2 FYNNEI. The CDR3 spells CASSSREVVGETQYF. CDR3 DNA sequence: TGTGCCAGCAGTTCCCGGGAGGTTGTAGGAGAGACCCAGTACTTC.

This clonotype was counted a few times. This chain joins TRBV20-1 and TRBJ2-5; D is possibly TRBD2 (5 bases). The CDR3 is made up of 12 amino acids. Between the trimmed V and J ends, which lost 6 bases and 3 bases, there was a span of 11 bases. In germline, CDR1 is DFQATT, CDR2 SNEGSKA (reference sequence). CDR3 bases: TGCAGTGCCCGAGCGGAGAAAGAGACCCAGTACTTC. Residues: CSARAEKETQYF.

The chain is built from TRBV24-1 and TRBJ2-1; D may be TRBD1 (5 bases). With 7 bases removed from V and 1 base from J, the gap between germline ends came to 13 bases. The CDR3 contains 15 residues. From germline, CDR1 is KGHDR and CDR2 SFDVKD. CDR3 nucleotide sequence: TGTGCCACCAGCCGAAGGACAAATTCCTACAATGAGCAGTTCTTC. This encodes CATSRRTNSYNEQFF.

This clonotype was detected only a few times. The gene calls are TRBV6-1 and TRBJ1-1, with D tentatively TRBD1 (6 bases). CDR3 length equals 14 residues. V was clipped by 10 bases and J by 1 base, with 16 bases between them. The V gene's germline CDR1 is MNHNS and CDR2 SASEGT. CDR3 in amino acids: CAIYRAGANTEAFF. The CDR3 DNA is TGTGCCATCTATCGGGCAGGGGCGAACACTGAAGCTTTCTTT.

This clonotype was observed many times. The gene calls are TRBV20-1 and TRBJ2-5, with D possibly matching TRBD1 (6 bases). Germline V gene data show CDR1 as DFQATT and CDR2 as SNEGSKA (reference sequence). This CDR3 has 14 amino acids. Between the trimmed V and J ends, which lost 3 bases and 4 bases, there was a span of 15 bases. The DNA of the CDR3 is TGCAGTGCTAGCCTGGGGGCCGGGTTAGAGACCCAGTACTTC. Its protein is CSASLGAGLETQYF.

This clonotype was detected only a few times. The genes are TRBV10-3 and TRBJ2-7; 13 nucleotides align to TRBD2. CDR1 and CDR2 (germline): ENHRY, SYGVKD. The length of the CDR3 is 18 residues. Trimming at V came to 0 bases and at J to 7 bases, leaving 12 bases not matched to a gene. The CDR3 DNA reads as TGTGCCATCAGTGAGTCGGGAGGACTAGCGGGAGCCTGGCGGGAGCAGTACTTC. It specifies CAISESGGLAGAWREQYF.

This clonotype was picked up a small number of times. The V gene is TRBV6-1, the J gene TRBJ2-7; 12 bases line up with TRBD2. This CDR3 comprises 14 residues. Germline V gene sequence: CDR1 MNHNS, CDR2 SASEGT. After removal of 7 bases from V and 4 bases from J, the junction contained 5 bases not matched to a gene. CDR3 residues: CASTNGLAGYEQYF. Here the CDR3 DNA reads TGTGCCAGCACCAACGGACTAGCGGGATACGAGCAGTACTTC.

J is TRBJ1-4 and V is TRBV6-5; maybe TRBD1 (5 bases). This CDR3 has 16 amino acids. Germline-derived CDR1 and CDR2 are MNHEY and SVGAGI. The germline V and J ends were trimmed by 0 bases and 5 bases, with 13 bases remaining between them. For the CDR3, the DNA is TGTGCCAGCAGTTACTCGACGGGGGAACCCAATGAAAAACTGTTTTTT. Its translation is CASSYSTGEPNEKLFF.

This clonotype occurred many times. The J gene is TRBJ2-1, the V gene TRBV14; D might be TRBD1 (5 bases). Trimming pared 3 bases from V and 3 bases from J, leaving 12 bases between. This CDR3 spans 15 amino acids. CDR1 is SGHDN, CDR2 FVKESK, per germline. The CDR3 region has the DNA TGTGCCAGCAGCCATCGAACAGGCGGCTACAATGAGCAGTTCTTC. This sequence encodes CASSHRTGGYNEQFF.

This clonotype has a handful of counts. This chain connects TRBV5-1 to TRBJ2-5; D possibly matches TRBD1 or TRBD2 (5 bases each). V gave up 4 bases and J gave up 0 bases, with 19 bases separating them. CDR3 length equals 17 residues. Germline values: CDR1 SGHRS, CDR2 YFSETQ. The CDR3 nucleotides are TGCGCCAGCAGCCCCGGGGACGTGGGAGTTCACCAAGAGACCCAGTACTTC. As protein: CASSPGDVGVHQETQYF.

The gene calls are TRBV7-8 and TRBJ1-5; a possible D gene is TRBD1 (5 bases). The germline CDR1 and CDR2 sequences are SGHVS and FQNEAQ. The CDR3 runs to 15 residues. The V end was cut by 1 base, the J end by 5 bases, with 12 bases between. The CDR3 region has the DNA TGTGCCAGCAGCTTAGACGGGACGGAGTATCAGCCCCAGCATTTT. As protein: CASSLDGTEYQPQHF.

This clonotype was counted ten times or more. CDR3 in amino acids: CASSLGGTGSYEQYF. The CDR3 region has the DNA TGTGCCAGCAGCTTAGGGGGGACAGGTTCCTACGAGCAGTACTTC. The chain is built from TRBV7-8 and TRBJ2-7; TRBD1 agrees at 8 bases. V lost 1 base and J lost 1; bases outside the gene matches: 3. Looked up from germline, CDR1 is SGHVS and CDR2 is FQNEAQ. The CDR3 has 15 residues. Full variable domain (missing parts from reference TRBV7-8 and TRBJ2-7): GAGVSQSPRYKVAKRGQDVALRCDPISGHVSLFWYQQALGQGPEFLTYFQNEAQLDKSGLPSDRFFAERPEGSVSTLKIQRTQQEDSAVYLCASSLGGTGSYEQYFGPGTRLTVT.

This clonotype was counted between two and nine times. This CDR3 is CASSVGSAGYDTGELFF. Here the CDR3 DNA reads TGTGCCAGCAGCGTAGGCAGTGCGGGATATGACACCGGGGAGCTGTTTTTT. The V call is TRBV9, the J call TRBJ2-2, with a tentative D call TRBD2 (6 bases). Germline CDR1 SGDLS, CDR2 YYNGEE. V lost 0 bases to trimming and J lost 3 bases, with 15 bases between them. The length of the CDR3 is 17 residues.

This clonotype was detected only a few times. The rearrangement joins TRBV10-3 to TRBJ1-2; D call uncertain. Germline V CDR1 and CDR2: ENHRY, SYGVKD. The CDR3 runs to 16 residues. Trimming left V 2 bases short and J 0 bases short, with 13 bases between. The CDR3 sequence: CAISERSAGANYGYTF. The CDR3 bases are TGTGCCATCAGTGAGAGGTCAGCAGGAGCTAACTATGGCTACACCTTC.

This clonotype has just a few counts. The chain couples TRBV6-1 to TRBJ2-7, with TRBD2 matching over 12 bases. The germline CDR1 and CDR2 sequences are MNHNS and SASEGT. This CDR3 has 16 residues. Germline trimming cut 5 bases from V and 2 bases from J; bases unmatched to any gene: 7. In DNA form, the CDR3 reads TGTGCCAGCAGTCCACTTCTAGCGGGAGGGCCCTACGAGCAGTACTTC. The encoded protein is CASSPLLAGGPYEQYF.

There are a few counts of this clonotype. This chain connects TRBV20-1 to TRBJ2-1; 7 nucleotides agree with TRBD2. Germline assignment: CDR1 DFQATT and CDR2 SNEGSKA (reference sequence). There are 14 residues in the CDR3. Trimming took 5 bases from V and 6 from J; bases not matched to a gene: 10. CDR3 DNA sequence: TGCAGTGCTCCGACCGGGGGACTACCCAATGAGCAGTTCTTC. It yields the protein CSAPTGGLPNEQFF.

This sequence joins TRBV3-1 and TRBJ2-1, with a possible D match to TRBD1 (6 bases). In germline, CDR1 is LGHDT, CDR2 YNNKEL (reference sequence). V was clipped by 5 bases and J by 0 bases, with 14 bases between them. This CDR3 has 16 residues. For the CDR3, the DNA is TGTGCCAGCAGCAAAAGACAGGAAAGCTCCTACAATGAGCAGTTCTTC. The encoded protein is CASSKRQESSYNEQFF.

This clonotype was detected ten times or more. The chain is built from TRBV29-1 and TRBJ1-1; 11 nucleotides line up with TRBD1. Germline assignment: CDR1 SQVTM and CDR2 ANQGSEA. The CDR3 is 14 amino acids. V lost 4 bases to trimming and J lost 8 bases; unmatched junction nucleotides: 9. The CDR3 coding sequence is TGCAGCGTTGGACGGGGGACAGGGGGAGAAGAAGCTTTCTTT. As protein: CSVGRGTGGEEAFF.

The rearrangement uses TRBV2 and TRBJ2-6, with 9 nucleotides matching TRBD1. V shed 6 bases and J 1 base; nucleotides not matched to a gene: 10. This CDR3 is 18 amino acids long. In germline, CDR1 is SNHLY, CDR2 FYNNEI. DNA of the CDR3: TGTGCCAGCAGCCGCGGACAGGGGAGAGCGTCTGGGGCCAACGTCCTGACTTTC. Translation gives CASSRGQGRASGANVLTF.

V and J are TRBV28 and TRBJ1-5; no firm D call. CDR3 length: 14 residues. Germline CDR1 MDHEN, CDR2 SYDVKM. The V end was cut by 3 bases, the J end by 4 bases, with 10 bases between. CDR3: CASSFGNQNQPQHF. CDR3 DNA sequence: TGTGCCAGCAGTTTCGGGAATCAAAATCAGCCCCAGCATTTT.

This chain connects TRBV20-1 to TRBJ2-2, with 8 positions matching TRBD2. Germline CDR1 is DFQATT and CDR2 is SNEGSKA (reference sequence). With 0 bases clipped from V and 5 bases from J, the junction kept 8 bases outside the gene matches. This CDR3 has 16 residues. The CDR3 reads CSARDLREGQTGELFF. DNA of the CDR3: TGCAGTGCTAGAGATCTCCGGGAGGGCCAAACCGGGGAGCTGTTTTTT.